The present T cell receptor beta chain was sequenced within a study of cytomegalovirus exposure and HLA in healthy donors. Broader study findings: In most subjects, TCR beta sequences reportedly gave accurate predictions of HLA-A and HLA-B alleles. There were some public TCRs occurring in many donors, but most TCR sequences were rare. Among CMV-associated TCR beta chains, most appeared HLA-restricted in a later analysis.

It was with 60 Vbeta and 13 Jbeta primers that the PCR ran. Per the authors' pipeline: Later work found roughly 80 million unique TCR beta chains, with 9.5 million to 11 million shared. TCRdb's copy holds only in-frame clones and misses some; the assay was immunoSEQ multiplex PCR. Clonal size and the V and J genes are those of that table, whereas D and trimming came from the DNA. The sample comprises 110,000 or so clones, about four fifths of which are singletons, and under 1.5% rests with the top ten. Trimming cost V 4 bases and J 5 bases, with 8 bases left between them. Germline lookup yields CDR1 SQVTM and CDR2 ANQGSEA. The CDR3 totals 11 residues. This clone was found a few times. Its specificity is not known.

This TCR was sampled from a man aged 30 to 39 in good health and CMV-seronegative. The J gene is TRBJ1-2, the V gene TRBV29-1; tentatively, D is TRBD1 (5 bases). Sequenced: PBMCs. CDR3 sequence (DNA): TGCAGCGTTGTTGGGGCTTATGGCTACACCTTC. Translation gives CSVVGAYGYTF.